The clone carrying this T cell receptor beta chain appeared a few times. Its antigen is undetermined. The data derive from a study of CD8 T cells in ankylosing spondylitis. The CDR3 loop spans 14 amino acids. Germline V gene sequence: CDR1 SGHRS, CDR2 YFSETQ. With 4 bases removed from V and 4 bases from J, the gap between germline ends came to 11 bases. Study-level findings and limits: Reports of some motif variants in reactive arthritis synovial fluid and blood predate this one. Ankylosing spondylitis blood appeared to carry a characteristic TCR beta motif of roughly eight highly homologous variants. The authors reported significant enrichment of disease-linked clones in matched ankylosing spondylitis synovial fluid. Clones linked to the disease showed a CD8+ phenotype. They occurred at relatively low frequencies in peripheral blood.

For TCR beta, libraries came from quantitative 5'-RACE with molecular barcodes. MiXCR, applied by TCRdb to the 5' RACE reads, yields one record per CDR3 protein. Among fewer than 650,000 distinct CDR3 sequences listed, about 12% were seen once. The sequencing sample was made of blood, either unsorted or a sorted T cell fraction (not recorded which). The origin of this receptor is a male donor with ankylosing spondylitis. The rearrangement joins TRBV5-1 to TRBJ1-4; D gene unclear. The CDR3 sequence: CASSLPGFNEKLFF. The CDR3 region has the DNA TGCGCCAGCAGCCTCCCGGGATTTAATGAAAAACTGTTTTTT.